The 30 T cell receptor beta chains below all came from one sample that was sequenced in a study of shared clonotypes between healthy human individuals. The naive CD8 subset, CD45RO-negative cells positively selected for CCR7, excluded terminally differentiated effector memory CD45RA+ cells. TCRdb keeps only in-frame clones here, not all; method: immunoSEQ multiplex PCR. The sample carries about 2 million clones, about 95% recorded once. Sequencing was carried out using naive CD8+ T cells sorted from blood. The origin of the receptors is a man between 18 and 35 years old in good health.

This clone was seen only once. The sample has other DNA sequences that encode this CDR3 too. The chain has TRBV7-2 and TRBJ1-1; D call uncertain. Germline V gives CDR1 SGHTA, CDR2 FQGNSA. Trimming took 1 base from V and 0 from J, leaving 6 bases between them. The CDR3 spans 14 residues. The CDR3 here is CASSLVGLNTEAFF. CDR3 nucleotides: TGTGCCAGCAGCTTAGTGGGGTTGAACACTGAAGCTTTCTTT.

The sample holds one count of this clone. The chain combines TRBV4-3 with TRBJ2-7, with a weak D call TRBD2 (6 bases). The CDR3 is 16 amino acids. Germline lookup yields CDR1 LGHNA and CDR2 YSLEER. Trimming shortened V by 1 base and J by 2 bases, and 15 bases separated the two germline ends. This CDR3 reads CASSQVETGEAYEQYF. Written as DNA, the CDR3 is TGCGCCAGCAGCCAAGTGGAAACGGGAGAAGCCTACGAGCAGTACTTC.

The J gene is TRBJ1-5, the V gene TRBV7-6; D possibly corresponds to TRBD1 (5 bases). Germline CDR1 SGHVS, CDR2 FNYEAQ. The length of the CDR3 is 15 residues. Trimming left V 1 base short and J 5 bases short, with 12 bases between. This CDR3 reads CASSLERDGYQPQHF. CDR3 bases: TGTGCCAGCAGCTTAGAGAGGGACGGATATCAGCCCCAGCATTTT.

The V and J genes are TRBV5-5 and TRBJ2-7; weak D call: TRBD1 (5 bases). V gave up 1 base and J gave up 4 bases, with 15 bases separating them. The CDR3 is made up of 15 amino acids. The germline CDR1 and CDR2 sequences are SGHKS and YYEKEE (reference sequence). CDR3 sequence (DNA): TGTGCCAGCAGCTTGAATGGCAGGGCTGGTTACGAGCAGTACTTC. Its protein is CASSLNGRAGYEQYF.

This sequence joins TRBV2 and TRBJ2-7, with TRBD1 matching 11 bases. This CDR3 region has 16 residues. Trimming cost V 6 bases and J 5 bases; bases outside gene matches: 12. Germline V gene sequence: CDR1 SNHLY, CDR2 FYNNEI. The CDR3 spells CASRPVKGQGVNEQYF. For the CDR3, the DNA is TGTGCCAGCAGGCCCGTGAAGGGACAGGGGGTCAACGAGCAGTACTTC.

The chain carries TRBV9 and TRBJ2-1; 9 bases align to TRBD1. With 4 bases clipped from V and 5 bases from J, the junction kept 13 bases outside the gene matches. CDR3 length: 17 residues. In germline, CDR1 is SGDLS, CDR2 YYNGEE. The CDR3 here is CASSPLLRTGDDNEQFF. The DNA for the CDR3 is TGTGCCAGCAGCCCACTCCTCCGGACAGGGGACGACAATGAGCAGTTCTTC.

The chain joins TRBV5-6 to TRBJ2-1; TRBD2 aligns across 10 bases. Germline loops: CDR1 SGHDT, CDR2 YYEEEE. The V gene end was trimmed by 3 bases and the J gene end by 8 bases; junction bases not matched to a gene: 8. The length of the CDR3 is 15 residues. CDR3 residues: CASSYSGRAFYEQFF. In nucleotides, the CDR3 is TGTGCCAGCAGCTACAGCGGGAGGGCCTTCTATGAGCAGTTCTTC.

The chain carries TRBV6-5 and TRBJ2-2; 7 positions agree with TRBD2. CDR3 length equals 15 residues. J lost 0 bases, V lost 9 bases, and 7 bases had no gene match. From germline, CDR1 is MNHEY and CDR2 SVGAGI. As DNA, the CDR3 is TGTGCCAGTACAGCGGGATACCCGAACACCGGGGAGCTGTTTTTT. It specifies CASTAGYPNTGELFF.

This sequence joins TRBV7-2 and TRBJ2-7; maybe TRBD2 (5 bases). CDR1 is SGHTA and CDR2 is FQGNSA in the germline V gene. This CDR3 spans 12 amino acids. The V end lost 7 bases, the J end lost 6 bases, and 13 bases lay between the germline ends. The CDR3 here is CASIRGNGEQYF. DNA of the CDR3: TGTGCCAGCATCCGAGGGAACGGCGAGCAGTACTTC.

The CDR3 region has the DNA TGTGCCAGCAGTGTCAGCCCTCGAGCTGAAGCTTTCTTT. It encodes CASSVSPRAEAFF. This sequence joins TRBV6-5 and TRBJ1-1, with D uncertain. The ends were cut back, 5 bases at V and 6 bases at J, with 13 bases in the middle. The CDR3 length is 13 residues. Germline-derived CDR1 and CDR2 are MNHEY and SVGAGI.

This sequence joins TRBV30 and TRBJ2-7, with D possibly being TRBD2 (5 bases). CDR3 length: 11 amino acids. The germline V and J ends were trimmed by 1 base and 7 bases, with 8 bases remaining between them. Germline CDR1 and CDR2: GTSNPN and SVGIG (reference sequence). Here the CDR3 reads CAWSETGEQYF. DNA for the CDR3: TGTGCCTGGAGTGAGACGGGGGAGCAGTACTTC.

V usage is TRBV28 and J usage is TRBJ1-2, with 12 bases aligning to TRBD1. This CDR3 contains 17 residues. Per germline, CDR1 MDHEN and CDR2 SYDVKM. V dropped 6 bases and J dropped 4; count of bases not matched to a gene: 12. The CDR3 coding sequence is TGTGCCAGCAGCTTAGGGACAGGGGGCGCGAGGGGCTATGGCTACACCTTC. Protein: CASSLGTGGARGYGYTF.

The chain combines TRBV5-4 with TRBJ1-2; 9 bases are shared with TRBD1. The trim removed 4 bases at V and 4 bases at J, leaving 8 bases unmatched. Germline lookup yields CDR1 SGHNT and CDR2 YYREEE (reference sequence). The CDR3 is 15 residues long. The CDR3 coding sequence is TGTGCCAGCAGCCCAGGGACAGGGAGTCCCTATGGCTACACCTTC. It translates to CASSPGTGSPYGYTF.

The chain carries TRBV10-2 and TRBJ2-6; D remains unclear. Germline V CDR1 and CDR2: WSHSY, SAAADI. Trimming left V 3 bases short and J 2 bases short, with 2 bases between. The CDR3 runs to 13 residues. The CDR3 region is CASSDTGANVLTF. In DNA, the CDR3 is TGCGCCAGCAGTGATACTGGGGCCAACGTCCTGACTTTC.

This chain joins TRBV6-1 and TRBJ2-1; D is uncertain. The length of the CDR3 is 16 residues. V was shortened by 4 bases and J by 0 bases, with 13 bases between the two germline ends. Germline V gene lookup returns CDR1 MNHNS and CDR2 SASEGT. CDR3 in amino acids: CASSVLDSSSYNEQFF. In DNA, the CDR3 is TGTGCCAGCAGTGTCCTAGACTCGAGCTCCTACAATGAGCAGTTCTTC.

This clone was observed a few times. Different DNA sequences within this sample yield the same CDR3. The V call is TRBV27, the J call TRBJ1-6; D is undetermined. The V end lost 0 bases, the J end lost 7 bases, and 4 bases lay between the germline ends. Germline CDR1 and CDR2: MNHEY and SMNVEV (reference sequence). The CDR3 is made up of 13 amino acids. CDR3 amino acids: CASSLSGNSPLHF. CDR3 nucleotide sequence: TGTGCCAGCAGTTTATCAGGGAATTCACCCCTCCACTTT.

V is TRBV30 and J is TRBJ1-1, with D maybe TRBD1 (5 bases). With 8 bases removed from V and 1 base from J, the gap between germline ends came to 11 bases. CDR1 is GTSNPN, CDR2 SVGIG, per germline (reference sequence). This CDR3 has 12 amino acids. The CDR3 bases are TGTGCCCGCAGGGAAGGGAACACTGAAGCTTTCTTT. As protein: CARREGNTEAFF. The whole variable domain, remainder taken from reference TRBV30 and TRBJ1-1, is SQTIHQWPATLVQPVGSPLSLECTVEGTSNPNLYWYRQAAGRGLQLLFYSVGIGQISSEVPQNLSASRPQDRQFILSSKKLLLSDSGFYLCARREGNTEAFFGQGTRLTVV.

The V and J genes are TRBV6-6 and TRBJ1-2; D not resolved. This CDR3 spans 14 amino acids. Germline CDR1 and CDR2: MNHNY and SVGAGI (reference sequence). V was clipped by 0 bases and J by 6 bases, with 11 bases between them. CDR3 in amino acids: CASSYSEQIDGYTF. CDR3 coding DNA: TGTGCCAGCAGTTACTCGGAGCAGATTGATGGCTACACCTTC.

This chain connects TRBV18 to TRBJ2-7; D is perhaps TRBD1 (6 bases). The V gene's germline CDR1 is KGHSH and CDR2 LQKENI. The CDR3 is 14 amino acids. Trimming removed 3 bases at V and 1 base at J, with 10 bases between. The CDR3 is CASSPLDSSYEQYF. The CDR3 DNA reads TGTGCCAGCTCACCTTTGGACAGTTCCTACGAGCAGTACTTC.

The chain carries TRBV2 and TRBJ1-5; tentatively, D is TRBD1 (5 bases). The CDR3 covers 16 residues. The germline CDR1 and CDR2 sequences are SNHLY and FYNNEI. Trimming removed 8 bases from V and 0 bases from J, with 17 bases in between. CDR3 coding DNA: TGTGCCAGCGGTTCCCTCGGGGGGGATAGCAATCAGCCCCAGCATTTT. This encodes CASGSLGGDSNQPQHF. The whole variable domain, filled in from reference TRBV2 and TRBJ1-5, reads EPEVTQTPSHQVTQMGQEVILRCVPISNHLYFYWYRQILGQKVEFLVSFYNNEISEKSEIFDDQFSVERPDGSNFTLKIRSTKLEDSAMYFCASGSLGGDSNQPQHFGDGTRLSIL.

The CDR3 loop reads CASSREPETYNEQFF. The CDR3 bases are TGTGCCAGCAGTCGAGAACCGGAAACCTACAATGAGCAGTTCTTC. The chain combines TRBV27 with TRBJ2-1, with unresolved D. The germline V gene encodes CDR1 MNHEY and CDR2 SMNVEV (reference sequence). Trimming cost V 5 bases and J 2 bases, with 13 bases left between them. This CDR3 has 15 residues.

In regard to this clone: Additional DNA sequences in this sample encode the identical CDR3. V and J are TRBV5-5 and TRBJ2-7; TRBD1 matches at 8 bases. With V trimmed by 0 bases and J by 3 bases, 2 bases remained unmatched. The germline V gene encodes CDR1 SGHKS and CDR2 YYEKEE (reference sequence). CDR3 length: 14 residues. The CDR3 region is CASSLGTGIYEQYF. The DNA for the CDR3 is TGTGCCAGCAGCTTGGGGACAGGGATCTACGAGCAGTACTTC.

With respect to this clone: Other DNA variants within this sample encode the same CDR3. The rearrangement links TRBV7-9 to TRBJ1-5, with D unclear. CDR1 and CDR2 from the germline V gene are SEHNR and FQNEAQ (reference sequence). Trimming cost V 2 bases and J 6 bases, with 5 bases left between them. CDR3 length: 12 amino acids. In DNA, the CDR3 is TGTGCCAGCAGCTTACTGGGTCAGCCCCAGCATTTT. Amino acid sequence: CASSLLGQPQHF.

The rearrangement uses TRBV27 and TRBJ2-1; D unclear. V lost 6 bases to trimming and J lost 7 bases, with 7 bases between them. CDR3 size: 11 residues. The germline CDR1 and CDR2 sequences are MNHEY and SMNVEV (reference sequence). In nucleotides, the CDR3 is TGTGCCAGCAGGGACCTTAATGAGCAGTTCTTC. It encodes CASRDLNEQFF.

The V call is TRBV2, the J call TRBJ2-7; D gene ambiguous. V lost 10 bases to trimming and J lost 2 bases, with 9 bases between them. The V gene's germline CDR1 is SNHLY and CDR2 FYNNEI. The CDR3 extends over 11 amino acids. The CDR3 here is CATSFPYEQYF. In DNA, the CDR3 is TGTGCCACCTCCTTTCCCTACGAGCAGTACTTC.

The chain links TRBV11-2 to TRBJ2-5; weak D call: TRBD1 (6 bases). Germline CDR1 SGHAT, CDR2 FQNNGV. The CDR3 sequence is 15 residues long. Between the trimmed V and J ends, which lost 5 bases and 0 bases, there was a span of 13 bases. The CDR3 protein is CASSPATGYQETQYF. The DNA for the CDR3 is TGTGCCAGCAGCCCAGCGACAGGCTACCAAGAGACCCAGTACTTC.

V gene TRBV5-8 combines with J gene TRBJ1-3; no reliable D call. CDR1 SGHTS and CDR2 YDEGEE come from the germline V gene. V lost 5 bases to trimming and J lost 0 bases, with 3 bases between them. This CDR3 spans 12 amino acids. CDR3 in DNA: TGTGCCAGCAGTTACTCTGGAAACACCATATATTTT. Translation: CASSYSGNTIYF.

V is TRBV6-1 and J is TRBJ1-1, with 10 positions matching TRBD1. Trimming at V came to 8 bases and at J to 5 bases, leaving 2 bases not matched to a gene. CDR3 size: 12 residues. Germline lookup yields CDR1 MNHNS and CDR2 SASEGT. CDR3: CASGTGVTEAFF. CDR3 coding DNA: TGTGCCAGCGGGACAGGGGTTACTGAAGCTTTCTTT.

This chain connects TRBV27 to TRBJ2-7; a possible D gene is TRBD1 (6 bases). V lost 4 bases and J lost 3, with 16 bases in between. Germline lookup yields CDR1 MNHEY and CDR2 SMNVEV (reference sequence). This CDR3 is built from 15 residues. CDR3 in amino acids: CASSSSPDRSYEQYF. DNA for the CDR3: TGTGCCAGCAGTTCCAGTCCAGACAGGAGCTACGAGCAGTACTTC.

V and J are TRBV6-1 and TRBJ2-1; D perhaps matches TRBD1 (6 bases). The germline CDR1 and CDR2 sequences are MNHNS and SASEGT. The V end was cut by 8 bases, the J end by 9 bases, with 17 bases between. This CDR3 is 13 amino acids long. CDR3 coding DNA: TGTGCCAGCGACGAGGGGGTAAGGGGTGAGCAGTTCTTC. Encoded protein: CASDEGVRGEQFF.